The 10 T cell receptor beta chains below all came from one sample that was sequenced in a study of radiation and T cells in renal cell carcinoma. As for treatment: treatment-naive control, cytoreductive nephrectomy. Sequenced by immunoSEQ multiplex PCR; TCRdb stores in-frame clones only, minus some. The sample contains about 16,000 clones, about two thirds of which appear only once. Sequencing was performed on tumor tissue, taken from a patient whose treatment was nephrectomy without radiotherapy. Receptor source: a man aged 60 to 75 with renal cell carcinoma.

The chain carries TRBV27 and TRBJ2-7, with 7 nucleotides matching TRBD1. The CDR3 loop spans 14 amino acids. Germline CDR1 MNHEY, CDR2 SMNVEV (reference sequence). J lost 5 bases, V lost 6 bases, and 10 bases had no gene match. The CDR3: CASSPKGTAHEQYF. CDR3 in DNA: TGTGCCAGCAGCCCCAAAGGGACAGCGCACGAGCAGTACTTC.

This chain uses TRBV5-1 with TRBJ2-5; possibly TRBD1 or TRBD2 for D (10 bases each). Germline V gives CDR1 SGHRS, CDR2 YFSETQ. The length of the CDR3 is 16 residues. V lost 3 bases and J lost 5, with 20 bases in between. The CDR3 region is CASSSGLADRGETQYF. DNA for the CDR3: TGCGCCAGCAGCTCCGGACTAGCGGACAGGGGGGAGACCCAGTACTTC.

The V gene is TRBV18, the J gene TRBJ1-1; perhaps TRBD1 as D (6 bases). The CDR3 is 14 amino acids. Trimming removed 3 bases at V and 6 bases at J, with 14 bases between. CDR1 and CDR2 (germline): KGHSH, LQKENI. The CDR3 sequence is CASSPGFTGSEAFF. CDR3 nucleotides: TGTGCCAGCTCACCGGGTTTTACAGGGTCTGAAGCTTTCTTT. The full variable domain, with the rest looked up from reference TRBV18 and TRBJ1-1, is NAGVMQNPRHLVRRRGQEARLRCSPMKGHSHVYWYRQLPEEGLKFMVYLQKENIIDESGMPKERFSAEFPKEGPSILRIQQVVRGDSAAYFCASSPGFTGSEAFFGQGTRLTVV.

This chain connects TRBV25-1 to TRBJ2-6; D tentatively reads TRBD1 or TRBD2 (5 bases each). Germline CDR1 and CDR2: MGHDK and SYGVNS. The CDR3 has 13 residues. V was pared by 8 bases and J by 3 bases, with 8 bases between. The CDR3 DNA is TGTGCCAGCCGGGGCAGTGGGGCCAACGTCCTGACTTTC. This gives the protein CASRGSGANVLTF.

The V and J genes are TRBV29-1 and TRBJ2-7, with D hard to call. V lost 7 bases and J lost 2, with 15 bases in between. The CDR3 consists of 13 residues. CDR1 SQVTM and CDR2 ANQGSEA come from the germline V gene. CDR3 nucleotide sequence: TGCAGCGCGACCCTTAGTGAACCCTACGAGCAGTACTTC. This encodes CSATLSEPYEQYF.

The V and J genes are TRBV11-1 and TRBJ1-1, with D possibly being TRBD1 (5 bases). The germline V gene has CDR1 SGHAT and CDR2 FQDESV (reference sequence). CDR3 length: 14 residues. V lost 1 base to trimming and J lost 1 base, with 7 bases between them. This chain's CDR3 is CASSLEGWNTEAFF. The CDR3 coding sequence is TGTGCCAGCAGCTTAGAGGGGTGGAACACTGAAGCTTTCTTT.

V is TRBV18 and J is TRBJ1-1, with D perhaps matching TRBD1 (6 bases). Germline values: CDR1 KGHSH, CDR2 LQKENI. The CDR3 is made up of 15 amino acids. The ends were cut back, 6 bases at V and 3 bases at J, with 17 bases in the middle. The CDR3 DNA follows: TGTGCCAGCTCCCAACAGGGTACGGACGACACTGAAGCTTTCTTT. It yields the protein CASSQQGTDDTEAFF.

This clone occurred once. V gene TRBV6-6 combines with J gene TRBJ2-5; no definite D call. This CDR3 contains 13 residues. From germline, CDR1 is MNHNY and CDR2 SVGAGI (reference sequence). V was shortened by 4 bases and J by 1 base, with 7 bases between the two germline ends. The CDR3 here is CASSSPVQETQYF. CDR3 bases: TGTGCCAGCAGTTCCCCAGTCCAAGAGACCCAGTACTTC.

The chain is built from TRBV7-2 and TRBJ2-7; no firm D call. In germline, CDR1 is SGHTA, CDR2 FQGNSA. V dropped 0 bases and J dropped 1 base, with 10 bases sitting between them. The CDR3 is 15 amino acids. Here the CDR3 reads CASSLAFRPSYEQYF. The CDR3 nucleotides are TGTGCCAGCAGCTTAGCGTTCAGGCCTTCCTACGAGCAGTACTTC.

This clone was counted only a few times. The gene calls are TRBV29-1 and TRBJ1-1, with D perhaps matching TRBD1 (5 bases). Germline CDR1 reads SQVTM; CDR2 reads ANQGSEA. V shed 0 bases and J shed 1 base, with 18 bases lying between them. This CDR3 region has 17 residues. This CDR3 is CSVEERDLGVRNTEAFF. In DNA, the CDR3 is TGCAGCGTTGAAGAGCGGGATCTGGGGGTCCGGAACACTGAAGCTTTCTTT.